Each of the 21 T cell receptor beta chains below was sequenced from the same sample in a study of blood T cell repertoires in COVID-19. TCRdb's copy holds only in-frame clones and misses some; the assay was immunoSEQ multiplex PCR. The table lists 370,000 or so clones, about 90% of them singletons. The sequencing input was PBMCs or T cells enriched from blood (not recorded which). Receptors were obtained from a man under 40 who had recovered from COVID-19.

V gene TRBV27 combines with J gene TRBJ1-1, with 9 bases identical to TRBD1. Germline values: CDR1 MNHEY, CDR2 SMNVEV (reference sequence). This CDR3 has 14 amino acids. V dropped 6 bases and J dropped 4; count of bases not matched to a gene: 6. CDR3 sequence reads: CASSIGQGPTEAFF. CDR3 coding DNA: TGTGCCAGCAGCATTGGACAGGGGCCCACTGAAGCTTTCTTT.

The chain links TRBV7-2 to TRBJ1-4; 7 nucleotides align to TRBD1. CDR1 and CDR2 (germline): SGHTA, FQGNSA. The V gene end was trimmed by 5 bases and the J gene end by 7 bases; junction bases not matched to a gene: 10. CDR3 length: 15 amino acids. The CDR3 here is CASSVSGGGSEKLFF. CDR3 coding DNA: TGTGCCAGCAGCGTCTCAGGGGGTGGTAGTGAAAAACTGTTTTTT.

The sample holds a few counts of this clone. The chain recombines TRBV5-1 with TRBJ1-3; the D is unclear. There are 15 residues in the CDR3. Trimming stripped 4 bases from V and 8 bases from J, with 19 bases between. The germline gives CDR1 SGHRS, CDR2 YFSETQ. The CDR3 bases are TGCGCCAGCAGCACGGACTCCTCTCTGGAAGACACCATATATTTT. It is translated as CASSTDSSLEDTIYF.

The chain joins TRBV7-8 to TRBJ1-1, with a tentative D call TRBD1 (6 bases). This CDR3 region has 15 residues. Trimming left V 6 bases short and J 1 base short, with 15 bases between. Germline lookup yields CDR1 SGHVS and CDR2 FQNEAQ. The DNA for the CDR3 is TGTGCCAGCAGTTTCCGGGGGGCAGGGAACACTGAAGCTTTCTTT. Encoded protein: CASSFRGAGNTEAFF.

The DNA of the CDR3 is TGTGCCAGCAGCCCGCGACCCCCGGGACAGGGGACTGAAGCTTTCTTT. Protein sequence: CASSPRPPGQGTEAFF. The rearrangement uses TRBV7-8 and TRBJ1-1; 10 bases align to TRBD1. Germline CDR1 is SGHVS and CDR2 is FQNEAQ. The CDR3 is made up of 16 amino acids. Trimming removed 5 bases from V and 5 bases from J; junction bases left unmatched: 11.

The rearrangement joins TRBV7-9 to TRBJ2-1; a possible D gene is TRBD2 (5 bases). V lost 4 bases and J 6 bases, leaving 13 bases between the germline ends. This CDR3 is built from 14 residues. Per germline, CDR1 SEHNR and CDR2 FQNEAQ (reference sequence). This CDR3 reads CASSSGGSPNEQFF. The CDR3 DNA sequence: TGTGCCAGCAGCTCCGGCGGGTCCCCCAATGAGCAGTTCTTC.

This chain links TRBV9 with TRBJ1-3; D gene uncertain. Germline CDR1 is SGDLS and CDR2 is YYNGEE. There are 16 residues in the CDR3. Between the trimmed V and J ends, which lost 4 bases and 0 bases, there was a span of 14 bases. The CDR3 region has the DNA TGTGCCAGCAGCTCAGGACTGCCGAGCTCTGGAAACACCATATATTTT. It codes for CASSSGLPSSGNTIYF.

The chain couples TRBV4-1 to TRBJ2-3; D is unresolved. V lost 1 base and J lost 0, with 14 bases in between. The CDR3 spans 17 residues. Germline values: CDR1 MGHRA, CDR2 YSYEKL. CDR3 sequence (DNA): TGCGCCAGCAGCCAAGTTCTGGGCAGCTCTAGCACAGATACGCAGTATTTT. Protein: CASSQVLGSSSTDTQYF.

The J gene is TRBJ1-2, the V gene TRBV5-1; TRBD1 aligns across 10 bases. This CDR3 contains 15 residues. Germline CDR1 and CDR2: SGHRS and YFSETQ. V lost 2 bases to trimming and J lost 8 bases; unmatched junction nucleotides: 9. The CDR3: CASSFFGTGDSGYTF. CDR3 DNA sequence: TGCGCCAGCAGCTTTTTCGGGACAGGGGATTCCGGCTACACCTTC.

V is TRBV7-9 and J is TRBJ1-4; D remains unclear. CDR1 is SEHNR, CDR2 FQNEAQ, per germline (reference sequence). V was pared by 1 base and J by 0 bases, with 9 bases between. This CDR3 is built from 16 residues. The CDR3 nucleotides are TGTGCCAGCAGCTTAGTAGAACCCGCAACTAATGAAAAACTGTTTTTT. It encodes CASSLVEPATNEKLFF.

This chain uses TRBV30 with TRBJ2-1; TRBD1 is a possible D gene (5 bases). There are 19 residues in the CDR3. Germline V lookup: CDR1 GTSNPN, CDR2 SVGIG (reference sequence). The ends were cut back, 2 bases at V and 2 bases at J, with 25 bases in the middle. The CDR3 bases are TGTGCCTGGAGTATCCCCATTCATAGATTAGGGGTACCCTACAATGAGCAGTTCTTC. This sequence encodes CAWSIPIHRLGVPYNEQFF. The full variable domain, in which reference TRBV30 and TRBJ2-1 provide the parts outside the CDR3, is SQTIHQWPATLVQPVGSPLSLECTVEGTSNPNLYWYRQAAGRGLQLLFYSVGIGQISSEVPQNLSASRPQDRQFILSSKKLLLSDSGFYLCAWSIPIHRLGVPYNEQFFGPGTRLTVL.

This rearrangement joins TRBV19 to TRBJ2-5; 8 positions match TRBD2. Trimming took 5 bases from V and 1 from J; bases not matched to a gene: 3. CDR1 LNHDA and CDR2 SQIVND come from the germline V gene (reference sequence). The CDR3 loop spans 14 amino acids. CDR3 sequence: CASSLGGGQETQYF. The DNA for the CDR3 is TGTGCCAGTAGTCTCGGGGGGGGCCAAGAGACCCAGTACTTC.

The CDR3 DNA reads as TGTGCCAGCAGCAATCAGGGTGCTGGAAACACCATATATTTT. Residues: CASSNQGAGNTIYF. The chain joins TRBV7-9 to TRBJ1-3, with D perhaps matching TRBD1 (5 bases). The germline V gene encodes CDR1 SEHNR and CDR2 FQNEAQ (reference sequence). V was clipped by 5 bases and J by 2 bases, with 10 bases between them. The CDR3 has 14 residues.

The V and J genes are TRBV30 and TRBJ2-6; D not resolved. The CDR3 totals 17 residues. Germline assignment: CDR1 GTSNPN and CDR2 SVGIG (reference sequence). The ends were cut back, 0 bases at V and 2 bases at J, with 14 bases in the middle. This CDR3 reads CAWSVPGLRTGANVLTF. The CDR3 region has the DNA TGTGCCTGGAGTGTACCCGGGTTACGGACTGGGGCCAACGTCCTGACTTTC.

Written as DNA, the CDR3 is TGTGCCAGCAGTCATTTGACAGGGAGAGGGATTTCACCCCTCCACTTT. It encodes CASSHLTGRGISPLHF. This chain uses TRBV6-2 or TRBV6-3 with TRBJ1-6; 7 nucleotides line up with TRBD1. This CDR3 comprises 16 residues. V was pared by 5 bases and J by 9 bases, with 13 bases of the junction left unmatched. Germline V gene sequence: CDR1 MNHEY, CDR2 SVGEGT.

This chain joins TRBV15 and TRBJ1-5, with D unclear. CDR1 is LNHNV, CDR2 YYDKDF, per germline (reference sequence). Trimming took 0 bases from V and 9 from J, leaving 9 bases between them. The CDR3 is 13 amino acids. CDR3: CATSRDRITPQHF. CDR3 DNA sequence: TGTGCCACCAGCAGAGACAGAATCACGCCCCAGCATTTT.

The chain carries TRBV19 and TRBJ1-1; TRBD1 aligns across 7 bases. The CDR3 extends over 15 amino acids. The trim removed 7 bases at V and 0 bases at J, leaving 8 bases unmatched. From germline, CDR1 is LNHDA and CDR2 SQIVND (reference sequence). Here the CDR3 DNA reads TGTGCCAGTACCGTGGACAGGTACATGAACACTGAAGCTTTCTTT. This codes for CASTVDRYMNTEAFF.

This rearrangement joins TRBV7-2 to TRBJ2-7; possible D gene TRBD1, 7 bases. The V end was cut by 5 bases, the J end by 3 bases, with 17 bases between. Germline V gives CDR1 SGHTA, CDR2 FQGNSA. There are 15 residues in the CDR3. The CDR3 is CASSQGDGGLYEQYF. CDR3 coding DNA: TGTGCCAGCAGCCAGGGGGACGGGGGTCTCTACGAGCAGTACTTC.

The CDR3 coding sequence is TGCGCCAGCAGCCAAGTGAGGACTAGCACCTACGAGCAGTACTTC. This gives the protein CASSQVRTSTYEQYF. The chain recombines TRBV4-1 with TRBJ2-7; 8 nucleotides line up with TRBD2. The ends lost 1 base at V and 2 bases at J; junction bases unmatched: 4. The CDR3 length is 15 residues. Germline CDR1 reads MGHRA; CDR2 reads YSYEKL.

V usage is TRBV2 and J usage is TRBJ1-6; D uncertain. Germline V lookup: CDR1 SNHLY, CDR2 FYNNEI. The CDR3 extends over 14 amino acids. Trimming removed 7 bases from V and 9 bases from J, with 16 bases in between. CDR3: CASTRGVLSSPLHF. The CDR3 DNA follows: TGTGCCAGCACCCGGGGAGTGTTGAGTTCACCCCTCCACTTT.

The chain couples TRBV7-8 to TRBJ2-7; 9 bases map to TRBD1. Trimming cost V 1 base and J 3 bases; bases outside gene matches: 4. This CDR3 region has 15 residues. From germline, CDR1 is SGHVS and CDR2 FQNEAQ. The CDR3 region has the DNA TGTGCCAGCAGCTTAGGGACAGGGGTTCTCTACGAGCAGTACTTC. It specifies CASSLGTGVLYEQYF.